The rows below give T cell receptor beta chains drawn from one sample of a study of blood T cell repertoires in COVID-19. Assay: immunoSEQ multiplex PCR; the TCRdb copy retains only in-frame clones and omits some. Among under 55,000 clones listed, around 80% were seen once. The specimen sequenced was peripheral blood. Receptors originate from a man between 65 and 85 years old with acute or convalescent COVID-19. CDR3s include the opening cysteine and the closing phenylalanine or tryptophan. D genes are given only for firm matches. A clone size is listed for some rows: how often the clone was seen (once, few, many), or a class if it is expanded.

J gene | D gene | V gene | clone size | CDR3 protein | CDR3 DNA
TRBJ1-2 | TRBD1 | TRBV5-4 | few | CASSRDRVYGYTF | TGTGCCAGCAGCCGGGACAGAGTCTATGGCTACACCTTC
TRBJ2-6 | . | TRBV30 | once | CAWSVMGRGTNVLTF | TGTGCCTGGAGTGTAATGGGGCGTGGAACCAACGTCCTGACTTTC
TRBJ2-5 | TRBD2 | TRBV2 | . | CASSEIPSGGDRETQYF | TGTGCCAGCAGTGAAATTCCCAGCGGGGGGGACCGCGAGACCCAGTACTTC
TRBJ1-3 | . | TRBV6-1 | once | CASSEAWAGSGNTIYF | TGTGCCAGCAGTGAAGCATGGGCAGGGTCTGGAAACACCATATATTTT
TRBJ2-7 | TRBD1 | TRBV7-8 | . | CASSTSRTGAYEQYF | TGTGCCAGCAGCACCAGCCGGACAGGGGCCTACGAGCAGTACTTC
TRBJ2-5 | . | TRBV30 | . | CAWSVRGAPETQYF | TGTGCCTGGAGTGTACGCGGAGCCCCGGAGACCCAGTACTTC
TRBJ1-1 | . | TRBV30 | . | CAWSGQMNTEAFF | TGTGCCTGGAGTGGTCAAATGAACACTGAAGCTTTCTTT
TRBJ2-1 | . | TRBV2 | . | CASSFEPSYNEQFF | TGTGCCAGCAGTTTTGAGCCCTCCTACAATGAGCAGTTCTTC
TRBJ1-1 | TRBD1 | TRBV6-5 | . | CASSYAGQGGTEAFF | TGTGCCAGCAGTTACGCTGGACAGGGGGGGACTGAAGCTTTCTTT
TRBJ2-5 | . | TRBV18 | . | CASSSTLATQETQYF | TGTGCCAGCTCCTCAACGCTAGCGACGCAAGAGACCCAGTACTTC
TRBJ2-1 | TRBD2 | TRBV9 | . | CASSVASGTYNEQFF | TGTGCCAGCAGCGTAGCGAGCGGGACCTACAATGAGCAGTTCTTC
TRBJ2-1 | . | TRBV28 | . | CASSFPRAYNEQFF | TGTGCCAGCAGTTTTCCCAGGGCCTACAATGAGCAGTTCTTC
TRBJ1-2 | TRBD1 | TRBV10-3 | . | CAIRTQQGDYGYTF | TGTGCCATCAGGACCCAACAGGGGGACTATGGCTACACCTTC
TRBJ1-1 | TRBD1 | TRBV6-6 | . | CASSPGQGKVWNTEAFF | TGTGCCAGCAGTCCGGGACAGGGGAAGGTCTGGAACACTGAAGCTTTCTTT
TRBJ1-5 | TRBD1 | TRBV7-2 | . | CASSLGTGWGNQPQHF | TGTGCCAGCAGCTTGGGGACAGGGTGGGGCAATCAGCCCCAGCATTTT
TRBJ1-2 | . | TRBV5-4 | . | CASSLDGGTYGYTF | TGTGCCAGCAGCTTGGATGGGGGGACCTATGGCTACACCTTC
TRBJ2-2 | . | TRBV29-1 | . | CSASFRVTNTGELFF | TGCAGCGCTTCTTTCCGGGTTACGAACACCGGGGAGCTGTTTTTT
TRBJ1-4 | . | TRBV11-2 | . | CASSLGPGNRDEKLFF | TGTGCCAGCAGCTTAGGCCCAGGGAATCGTGATGAAAAACTGTTTTTT
TRBJ1-6 | . | TRBV7-3 | . | CASSLTAASNSPLHF | TGTGCCAGCAGCTTAACGGCGGCTAGTAATTCACCCCTCCACTTT
TRBJ1-2 | . | TRBV20-1 | . | CSAYYLYGYTF | TGCAGTGCTTACTACCTCTATGGCTACACCTTC
TRBJ1-3 | . | TRBV29-1 | once | CSVGGADPGNTIYF | TGCAGCGTTGGTGGGGCAGATCCGGGAAACACCATATATTTT
TRBJ2-7 | . | TRBV28 | . | CASITPRIGQYEQYF | TGTGCCAGCATCACCCCGAGGATCGGTCAATACGAGCAGTACTTC
TRBJ2-7 | TRBD2 | TRBV10-1 | few | CASSGLAGEQYF | TGCGCCAGCAGTGGACTAGCGGGGGAGCAGTACTTC
TRBJ2-5 | . | TRBV9 | . | CASSPQVLQETQYF | TGTGCCAGCAGCCCTCAGGTCCTTCAAGAGACCCAGTACTTC
TRBJ2-3 | . | TRBV18 | . | CASSPPALGASTDTQYF | TGTGCCAGCTCACCGCCAGCTCTGGGGGCCTCCACAGATACGCAGTATTTT
TRBJ2-2 | . | TRBV6-1 | . | CASSGNSASGTGELFF | TGTGCCAGCAGTGGCAATTCGGCGAGCGGCACCGGGGAGCTGTTTTTT
TRBJ2-1 | TRBD2 | TRBV19 | . | CASSPRGLGVEQFF | TGTGCCAGTAGTCCGCGGGGACTAGGGGTCGAGCAGTTCTTC
TRBJ2-1 | TRBD1 | TRBV5-1 | . | CASSIDRGSYNEQFF | TGCGCCAGCAGCATAGACAGGGGCTCCTACAATGAGCAGTTCTTC
TRBJ2-1 | TRBD2 | TRBV7-3 | . | CASSLQRGSGNEQFF | TGTGCCAGCAGCTTGCAGCGGGGGTCGGGGAATGAGCAGTTCTTC
TRBJ2-1 | . | TRBV19 | . | CASSTPGSTNEQFF | TGTGCCAGTAGTACCCCCGGGAGTACTAATGAGCAGTTCTTC
TRBJ2-2 | TRBD1 | TRBV5-5 | . | CASSLPRGWDTGELFF | TGTGCCAGCAGCTTGCCCAGGGGGTGGGACACCGGGGAGCTGTTTTTT
TRBJ1-1 | TRBD1 | TRBV7-2 | . | CASSLDSRGAFF | TGTGCCAGCAGCTTAGACTCCAGGGGGGCTTTCTTT
TRBJ2-5 | . | TRBV30 | . | CAWSWRGEETQYF | TGTGCCTGGAGTTGGAGGGGCGAAGAGACCCAGTACTTC
TRBJ2-7 | . | TRBV24-1 | . | CATSGQYLRALGRGNYEQYF | TGTGCCACCAGCGGACAGTACTTGCGGGCTCTAGGCAGGGGTAATTACGAGCAGTACTTC
TRBJ2-7 | TRBD2 | TRBV19 | . | CASSRGGTSGKEQYF | TGTGCCAGTAGTAGGGGTGGGACTAGCGGTAAAGAGCAGTACTTC
TRBJ2-2 | TRBD1 | TRBV28 | . | CASRRGGDTGELFF | TGTGCCAGCAGACGAGGGGGCGACACCGGGGAGCTGTTTTTT
TRBJ1-2 | . | TRBV30 | . | CAWSKQGGYGYTF | TGTGCCTGGAGTAAACAGGGTGGTTATGGCTACACCTTC
TRBJ2-3 | TRBD2 | TRBV14 | few | CASRKAGGRTDTQYF | TGTGCCAGCCGAAAAGCGGGGGGACGCACAGATACGCAGTATTTT
TRBJ2-7 | . | TRBV19 | . | CASSYGGESYEQYF | TGTGCCAGTAGTTATGGGGGCGAGTCCTACGAGCAGTACTTC
TRBJ2-7 | TRBD1 | TRBV7-9 | . | CASSPGTVSYEQYF | TGTGCCAGCAGCCCCGGGACAGTCTCCTACGAGCAGTACTTC
TRBJ2-3 | TRBD1 | TRBV5-1 | . | CASSPQGAAPDTQYF | TGCGCCAGCAGCCCACAGGGGGCGGCGCCAGATACGCAGTATTTT
TRBJ1-1 | . | TRBV9 | . | CASSVQQAMNTEAFF | TGTGCCAGCAGCGTTCAACAGGCTATGAACACTGAAGCTTTCTTT
TRBJ2-1 | TRBD2 | TRBV9 | . | CASSVFAGGLNEQFF | TGTGCCAGCAGCGTGTTTGCGGGGGGATTGAATGAGCAGTTCTTC
TRBJ2-1 | TRBD2 | TRBV4-2 | . | CASSQRGLAGGYNEQFF | TGTGCCAGCAGCCAAAGGGGACTAGCGGGAGGGTACAATGAGCAGTTCTTC
TRBJ1-1 | . | TRBV4-3 | . | CASSQGQAGTMNTEAFF | TGCGCCAGCAGCCAAGGACAGGCCGGGACCATGAACACTGAAGCTTTCTTT
TRBJ1-2 | TRBD1 | TRBV29-1 | . | CSVEETGQGYGYTF | TGCAGCGTCGAAGAGACAGGGCAAGGCTATGGCTACACCTTC